This T cell receptor (beta chain) was retrieved from a study of blood T cell repertoires in COVID-19. The V and J ends lost 2 bases and 5 bases respectively, with 12 bases between them. From germline, CDR1 is KGHSH and CDR2 LQKENI. This CDR3 contains 14 residues. Measured with immunoSEQ multiplex PCR; TCRdb has only the in-frame clones, and not every one. The sample includes around 250,000 clones, 80% to 90% seen only once; the top ten take 0.85% to 0.95%. The TCR comes from a man aged 45-65 years who had been exposed to COVID-19. The chain couples TRBV18 to TRBJ2-5; the D is unclear. Material for sequencing was PBMCs or T cells enriched from blood (not recorded which). CDR3 nucleotides: TGTGCCAGCTCACCAGTAGGCGGCCGGGAGACCCAGTACTTC. Translated: CASSPVGGRETQYF. The full variable domain, completed using reference TRBV18 and TRBJ2-5, is NAGVMQNPRHLVRRRGQEARLRCSPMKGHSHVYWYRQLPEEGLKFMVYLQKENIIDESGMPKERFSAEFPKEGPSILRIQQVVRGDSAAYFCASSPVGGRETQYFGPGTRLLVL.